A single sample is the source of the 22 T cell receptor beta chains below, sequenced in a study of T cell repertoires in cytomegalovirus infection. No antigen is known for these receptors. In TCRdb, the reads were re-called with MiXCR into one record per CDR3 protein. The table has 75,000 to 100,000 distinct CDR3 sequences, 45% to 50% seen once. The input for sequencing was CD8+ T cells from cultured PBMCs, taken from culture after CMV antigen stimulation. These receptors were collected from a human donor in good health (CMV status not recorded). Some clones in this sample may be carry-over from other donors' samples.

V gene TRBV25-1 combines with J gene TRBJ2-3; tentative D call: TRBD1 (5 bases). Germline V gene sequence: CDR1 MGHDK, CDR2 SYGVNS. The CDR3 has 13 amino acids. V lost 4 bases and J 2 bases, leaving 7 bases between the germline ends. The CDR3 DNA follows: TGTGCCAGCAGTGTGACAGCCACAGATACGCAGTATTTT. Translating it yields CASSVTATDTQYF.

Concerning this clonotype itself: One end of the junction is discordant with germline, which a read error may explain. The chain links TRBV7-6 to TRBJ2-2, with TRBD2 identical over 11 bases. The length of the CDR3 is 19 residues. CDR1 is SGHVS, CDR2 FNYEAQ, per germline. The CDR3, as DNA: TGTGCCAGCAGCCAAATGGGGGGACTAGCGGAGTCGAACACCGGGGATCTGTTTTTT. Translating gives CASSQMGGLAESNTGDLFF.

This clonotype showed up many times. This rearrangement joins TRBV7-8 to TRBJ2-2; a possible D gene is TRBD1 (5 bases). Trimming shortened V by 3 bases and J by 0 bases, and 5 bases separated the two germline ends. The CDR3 sequence is 14 residues long. Germline CDR1 and CDR2: SGHVS and FQNEAQ. The CDR3 DNA follows: TGTGCCAGCAGCTTGACAGCGAACACCGGGGAGCTGTTTTTT. Its translation is CASSLTANTGELFF.

This clonotype appeared a few times. V and J are TRBV19 and TRBJ2-1, with 7 bases that match TRBD2. Per the germline V gene, CDR1 is LNHDA and CDR2 is SQIVND (reference sequence). The CDR3 runs to 15 residues. V lost 1 base and J lost 4; bases outside the gene matches: 4. CDR3: CASSIGLAHYNEQFF. For the CDR3, the DNA is TGTGCCAGTAGTATAGGACTAGCCCATTACAATGAGCAGTTCTTC.

The chain combines TRBV4-1 with TRBJ2-5, with a weak D call TRBD2 (6 bases). Germline V gene sequence: CDR1 MGHRA, CDR2 YSYEKL. The CDR3 has 15 amino acids. Trimming left V 0 bases short and J 1 base short, with 9 bases between. CDR3 coding DNA: TGCGCCAGCAGCCAAGATTGGGGACTCCAAGAGACCCAGTACTTC. Its protein is CASSQDWGLQETQYF.

V and J are TRBV6-6 and TRBJ2-7; D is unresolved. The V and J ends lost 6 bases and 2 bases respectively, with 17 bases between them. The CDR3 has 15 amino acids. CDR1 MNHNY and CDR2 SVGAGI come from the germline V gene (reference sequence). DNA for the CDR3: TGTGCCAGCAGCACGGCCAACCAGAGCCCCTACGAGCAGTACTTC. The encoded protein is CASSTANQSPYEQYF.

The chain employs TRBV6-5 and TRBJ2-2; TRBD1 is a possible D gene (6 bases). Per the germline V gene, CDR1 is MNHEY and CDR2 is SVGAGI. CDR3 length: 15 amino acids. V was cut by 6 bases and J by 0 bases, with 11 bases left in between. CDR3 DNA: TGTGCCAGCAGCTACGACAGGTCGAACACCGGGGAGCTGTTTTTT. Protein product: CASSYDRSNTGELFF.

The genes are TRBV28 and TRBJ2-5; TRBD1 is a possible D gene (6 bases). The CDR3 covers 16 residues. Germline-derived CDR1 and CDR2 are MDHEN and SYDVKM. Between the trimmed V and J ends, which lost 2 bases and 5 bases, there was a span of 18 bases. The CDR3 DNA is TGTGCCAGCAGTTTAGGGGACACCATTTGGGGGGAGACCCAGTACTTC. Its translation is CASSLGDTIWGETQYF. The full variable domain, with the rest looked up from reference TRBV28 and TRBJ2-5, is DVKVTQSSRYLVKRTGEKVFLECVQDMDHENMFWYRQDPGLGLRLIYFSYDVKMKEKGDIPEGYSVSREKKERFSLILESASTNQTSMYLCASSLGDTIWGETQYFGPGTRLLVL.

The rearrangement uses TRBV6-6 and TRBJ2-1, with 10 positions matching TRBD2. The germline CDR1 and CDR2 sequences are MNHNY and SVGAGI (reference sequence). The V segment lost 5 bases and the J segment 0 bases; nucleotides outside the gene matches: 7. This CDR3 spans 17 amino acids. CDR3 sequence reads: CASSGRLAGSSYNEQFF. The CDR3, as DNA: TGTGCCAGCAGTGGACGACTAGCGGGTAGCTCCTACAATGAGCAGTTCTTC.

This clonotype has more than one count but fewer than ten. The chain links TRBV12-3 or TRBV12-4 to TRBJ1-5; TRBD1 matches at 7 bases. J was trimmed by 2 bases and V by 5 bases; bases with no gene match: 6. This CDR3 has 15 amino acids. The CDR3 DNA reads TGTGCCAGCAGTCCCAGGGGGATCGGCAATCAGCCCCAGCATTTT. Translating it yields CASSPRGIGNQPQHF.

The chain couples TRBV7-2 to TRBJ2-5; 10 bases are shared with TRBD2. V dropped 2 bases and J dropped 5; count of bases not matched to a gene: 17. The germline gives CDR1 SGHTA, CDR2 FQGNSA. The CDR3 has 19 residues. DNA for the CDR3: TGTGCCAGCAGCTTAATATTAGCTAGCGGGAGACCCGAAGGGGAGACCCAGTACTTC. Translating gives CASSLILASGRPEGETQYF.

This rearrangement joins TRBV6-6 to TRBJ2-2, with TRBD2 as a possible D gene (6 bases). Trimming removed 6 bases from V and 4 bases from J, with 15 bases in between. The CDR3 runs 15 residues. The germline gives CDR1 MNHNY, CDR2 SVGAGI (reference sequence). The CDR3 nucleotides are TGTGCCAGCAGGGCCTTAGCGGAGGGCACCGGGGAGCTGTTTTTT. Its translation: CASRALAEGTGELFF.

The CDR3 DNA sequence: TGTGCCAGCGGCGGAGGTCGACCCCAGCATTTT. Translated, it gives CASGGGRPQHF. The gene calls are TRBV6-1 and TRBJ1-5; D call uncertain. Germline CDR1 MNHNS, CDR2 SASEGT. Trimming cost V 8 bases and J 10 bases, with 12 bases left between them. CDR3 size: 11 residues.

This clonotype was seen more than once but under ten times. The CDR3 loop reads CASSRDPSSYEQYF. CDR3 in DNA: TGTGCCAGTTCCCGGGACCCGAGCTCCTACGAGCAGTACTTC. This chain uses TRBV19 with TRBJ2-7; the D gene could be TRBD1 or TRBD2 (5 bases each). Per the germline V gene, CDR1 is LNHDA and CDR2 is SQIVND (reference sequence). The V end was cut by 8 bases, the J end by 0 bases, with 14 bases between. CDR3 length equals 14 residues.

The rearrangement links TRBV7-8 to TRBJ2-7, with TRBD1 identical over 8 bases. The CDR3 runs to 14 residues. V was pared by 1 base and J by 5 bases, with 4 bases of the junction left unmatched. CDR1 and CDR2 (germline): SGHVS, FQNEAQ. The CDR3, as DNA: TGTGCCAGCAGCTTAGGACAGGGGCGGGACGAGCAGTACTTC. As protein: CASSLGQGRDEQYF.

This chain uses TRBV6-9 with TRBJ2-3, with TRBD1 as a possible D gene (5 bases). CDR3 size: 17 residues. With 4 bases removed from V and 0 bases from J, the gap between germline ends came to 17 bases. The germline gives CDR1 MNHGY, CDR2 SVAAGI. The CDR3 DNA sequence: TGTGCCAGCAGTTGGGGCCCGGACATCCCAAGCACAGATACGCAGTATTTT. As protein: CASSWGPDIPSTDTQYF.

This chain links TRBV7-4 with TRBJ2-7, with D uncertain. This CDR3 comprises 13 residues. V lost 5 bases and J 5 bases, leaving 13 bases between the germline ends. CDR1 and CDR2 from the germline V gene are SGHVT and SQSDAQ. DNA for the CDR3: TGTGCCAGCAGCCAGCCGGACCGGGACGAGCAGTACTTC. The encoded protein is CASSQPDRDEQYF.

This clonotype was counted only a few times. The chain recombines TRBV27 with TRBJ2-7, with D maybe TRBD2 (6 bases). CDR1 and CDR2 (germline): MNHEY, SMNVEV (reference sequence). The CDR3 spans 16 residues. The ends were cut back, 6 bases at V and 6 bases at J, with 24 bases in the middle. As DNA, the CDR3 is TGTGCCAGCAGCCTTACCCTCCGGGACTTAAGATCCGAGCAGTACTTC. It translates to CASSLTLRDLRSEQYF.

This sequence joins TRBV7-2 and TRBJ1-2, with a tentative D call TRBD1 (6 bases). CDR3 length: 15 residues. Germline CDR1 SGHTA, CDR2 FQGNSA. The ends were cut back, 2 bases at V and 3 bases at J, with 13 bases in the middle. CDR3 coding DNA: TGTGCCAGCAGCTTAAATGGCAGGGGCTACTATGGCTACACCTTC. The encoded protein is CASSLNGRGYYGYTF.

The chain employs TRBV14 and TRBJ1-1; 10 bases match TRBD1. The CDR3 consists of 15 residues. Germline CDR1 SGHDN, CDR2 FVKESK. The ends lost 1 base at V and 4 bases at J; junction bases unmatched: 3. CDR3 sequence reads: CASSQGWTGGTEAFF. The CDR3 DNA sequence: TGTGCCAGCAGCCAAGGATGGACAGGGGGCACTGAAGCTTTCTTT.

This clonotype was found once. The V and J genes are TRBV6-2 or TRBV6-3 and TRBJ1-5; tentative D call: TRBD1 (5 bases). V was cut by 6 bases and J by 0 bases, with 12 bases left in between. CDR1 is MNHEY and CDR2 is SVGEGT in the germline V gene. The CDR3 is 15 amino acids. The CDR3 spells CASRQTDYSNQPQHF. In DNA, the CDR3 is TGTGCCAGCAGGCAGACAGACTATAGCAATCAGCCCCAGCATTTT.

J is TRBJ1-1 and V is TRBV19; D gene uncertain. V was cut by 1 base and J by 4 bases, with 16 bases left in between. In germline, CDR1 is LNHDA, CDR2 SQIVND (reference sequence). The CDR3 consists of 16 residues. CDR3 region: CASSIAGGNPSTEAFF. CDR3 DNA: TGTGCCAGTAGTATAGCGGGAGGCAACCCCTCCACTGAAGCTTTCTTT.